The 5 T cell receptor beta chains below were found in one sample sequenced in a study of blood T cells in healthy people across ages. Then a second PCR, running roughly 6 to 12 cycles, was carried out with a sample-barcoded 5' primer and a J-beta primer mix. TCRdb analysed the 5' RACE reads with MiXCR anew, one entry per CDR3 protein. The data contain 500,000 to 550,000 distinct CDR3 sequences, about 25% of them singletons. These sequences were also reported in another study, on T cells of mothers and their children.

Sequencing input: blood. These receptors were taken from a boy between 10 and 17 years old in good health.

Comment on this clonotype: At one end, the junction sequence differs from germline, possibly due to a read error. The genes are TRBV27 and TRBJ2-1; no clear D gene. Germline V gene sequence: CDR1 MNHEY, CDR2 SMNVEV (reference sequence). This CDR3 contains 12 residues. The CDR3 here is CATSGSYNEQFF. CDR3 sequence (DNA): TGTGCCACCAGTGGCTCCTACAATGAGCAGTTCTTC.

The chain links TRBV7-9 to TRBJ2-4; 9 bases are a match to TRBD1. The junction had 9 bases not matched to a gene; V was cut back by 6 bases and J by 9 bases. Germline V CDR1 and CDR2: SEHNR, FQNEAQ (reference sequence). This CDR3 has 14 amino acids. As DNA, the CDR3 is TGTGCCAGCAGGCAACAGGGGGCGCTTGGCATTCAGTACTTC. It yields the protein CASRQQGALGIQYF. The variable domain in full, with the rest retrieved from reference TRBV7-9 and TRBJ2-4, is DTGVSQNPRHKITKRGQNVTFRCDPISEHNRLYWYRQTLGQGPEFLTYFQNEAQLEKSRLLSDRFSAERPKGSFSTLEIQRTEQGDSAMYLCASRQQGALGIQYFGAGTRLSVL.

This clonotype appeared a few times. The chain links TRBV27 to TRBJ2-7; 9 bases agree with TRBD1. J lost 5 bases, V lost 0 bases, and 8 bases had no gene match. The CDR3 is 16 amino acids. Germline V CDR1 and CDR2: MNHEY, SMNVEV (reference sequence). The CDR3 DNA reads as TGTGCCAGCAGTTTATCCTTACAGGGGGCATTCGACGAGCAGTACTTC. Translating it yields CASSLSLQGAFDEQYF.

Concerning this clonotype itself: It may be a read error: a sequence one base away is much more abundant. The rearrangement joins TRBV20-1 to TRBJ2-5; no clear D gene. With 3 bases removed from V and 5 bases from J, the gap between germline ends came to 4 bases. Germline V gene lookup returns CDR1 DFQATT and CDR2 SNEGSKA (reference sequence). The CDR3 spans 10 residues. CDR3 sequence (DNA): TGCAGTGCTAGGGACGAGACCCAGTACTTC. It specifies CSARDETQYF.

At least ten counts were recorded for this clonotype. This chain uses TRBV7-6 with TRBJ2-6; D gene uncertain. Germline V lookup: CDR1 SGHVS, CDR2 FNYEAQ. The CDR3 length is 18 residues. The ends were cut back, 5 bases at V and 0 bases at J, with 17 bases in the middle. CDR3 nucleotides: TGTGCCAGCAGCCCGGGCCCAGTGACCTCCTCTGGGGCCAACGTCCTGACTTTC. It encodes CASSPGPVTSSGANVLTF.